This T cell receptor (beta chain) stems from a study of monozygotic twins with inflammatory bowel disease. Total RNA input per TCR library was about 3.5 ug. UMIs bearing a 6-nucleotide sample barcode were added through template switching. TCRdb re-analyzed the 5' RACE reads; it lists each CDR3 protein once, without DNA. The specimen's table records some 440,000 distinct CDR3 sequences. CDR3 length: 16 residues. Germline V lookup: CDR1 SQVTM, CDR2 ANQGSEA. The chain carries TRBV29-1 and TRBJ2-1; TCRdb's D call of TRBD1 is untestable without DNA. The sequence derives from a human donor with ulcerative colitis or Crohn's disease, or a healthy co-twin of an affected twin (not recorded which). Material: blood. The CDR3 reads CSVIVVKGGPYNEQFF.